A selection of T cell receptor beta chains follows, all from one sample in a study of cytomegalovirus exposure and HLA in healthy donors. Profiling relied on immunoSEQ multiplex PCR, and the TCRdb table lists in-frame clones only, not all of them. The repertoire includes roughly 180,000 clones, about 9% of them detected once, and approximately 1.5% sits in the top ten. The sample consisted of PBMCs. These receptors were collected from a woman in her twenties or thirties in good health and CMV-seropositive. Both conserved end residues are part of each CDR3. Each record gives: D gene, J gene, V gene, clone size, CDR3 DNA, CDR3 protein. A D gene is named only where the DNA matches it firmly. Size is omitted from some rows. Given values are once, few, many or a class for expanded clones.

d_call: .; j_call: TRBJ1-5; v_call: TRBV2; clone_size: .; cdr3_nt: TGTGCCAGCAGTGAAGCGTGGAGTAGGCAGGGGCGTCATCAGCCCCAGCATTTT; cdr3_aa: CASSEAWSRQGRHQPQHF
d_call: .; j_call: TRBJ1-5; v_call: TRBV19; clone_size: .; cdr3_nt: TGTGCCAGTAGTCGCCCATCGGGAGCGAGGCCCCAGCATTTT; cdr3_aa: CASSRPSGARPQHF
d_call: TRBD1; j_call: TRBJ2-7; v_call: TRBV14; clone_size: .; cdr3_nt: TGTGCCAGCAGCCAAGGGACAGGGTCGTACGAGCAGTACTTC; cdr3_aa: CASSQGTGSYEQYF
d_call: .; j_call: TRBJ2-7; v_call: TRBV11-2; clone_size: .; cdr3_nt: TGTGCCAGCAGCTTAGACCCTAGGGAGGGGGACTACGAGCAGTACTTC; cdr3_aa: CASSLDPREGDYEQYF
d_call: .; j_call: TRBJ1-3; v_call: TRBV5-1; clone_size: few; cdr3_nt: TGCGCCAGCAGCATAGAGGGAAACACCATATATTTT; cdr3_aa: CASSIEGNTIYF
d_call: .; j_call: TRBJ2-7; v_call: TRBV30; clone_size: few; cdr3_nt: TGTGCCTGGAGCAATTTCTACGAGCAGTACTTC; cdr3_aa: CAWSNFYEQYF
d_call: .; j_call: TRBJ2-3; v_call: TRBV7-2; clone_size: .; cdr3_nt: TGTGCCAGCAGCCTCCAATCAGCGCAGTATTTT; cdr3_aa: CASSLQSAQYF
d_call: .; j_call: TRBJ1-3; v_call: TRBV2; clone_size: once; cdr3_nt: TGTGCCAGCAGTGAAGTCGTACAGACCTCTGGAAACACCATATATTTT; cdr3_aa: CASSEVVQTSGNTIYF
d_call: .; j_call: TRBJ2-1; v_call: TRBV5-1; clone_size: .; cdr3_nt: TGCGCCAGCCCTCGTCCCAATGAGCAGTTCTTC; cdr3_aa: CASPRPNEQFF
d_call: TRBD2; j_call: TRBJ2-7; v_call: TRBV4-1; clone_size: few; cdr3_nt: TGCGCCAGCAGCCGAGCCCCCGGGACTAAGGGTTACGAGCAGTACTTC; cdr3_aa: CASSRAPGTKGYEQYF
d_call: TRBD1; j_call: TRBJ1-6; v_call: TRBV2; clone_size: few; cdr3_nt: TGTGCCAGCAGTGAGTTCCGGGACAGTACACCCCTCCACTTT; cdr3_aa: CASSEFRDSTPLHF
d_call: .; j_call: TRBJ1-4; v_call: TRBV2; clone_size: few; cdr3_nt: TGTGCCGGCGACCGCAGGGGTCTGAATGAAAAACTGTTTTTT; cdr3_aa: CAGDRRGLNEKLFF
d_call: TRBD1; j_call: TRBJ2-7; v_call: TRBV30; clone_size: few; cdr3_nt: TGTGCCTGGAGTCGCTGGGGGACAGGGGGTAGCGAGCAGTACTTC; cdr3_aa: CAWSRWGTGGSEQYF
d_call: .; j_call: TRBJ2-7; v_call: TRBV27; clone_size: .; cdr3_nt: TGTGCCAGCAGTTTAATATACCAGGGAGGAGAGCAGTACTTC; cdr3_aa: CASSLIYQGGEQYF
d_call: .; j_call: TRBJ1-4; v_call: TRBV5-1; clone_size: few; cdr3_nt: TGCGCCAGCAGCTTGACGGGTGGTAATGAAAAACTGTTTTTT; cdr3_aa: CASSLTGGNEKLFF
d_call: .; j_call: TRBJ2-7; v_call: TRBV15; clone_size: few; cdr3_nt: TGTGCCACCAGCAGAGATAGGTCTCAGGGGCAGTACGAGCAGTACTTC; cdr3_aa: CATSRDRSQGQYEQYF
d_call: .; j_call: TRBJ2-7; v_call: TRBV4-1; clone_size: few; cdr3_nt: TGCGCCAGCAGCCTACTACCGAACGGGGTCGAGCAGTACTTC; cdr3_aa: CASSLLPNGVEQYF
d_call: .; j_call: TRBJ2-7; v_call: TRBV11-1; clone_size: .; cdr3_nt: TGTGCCAGCAGCCTAGCCGGGGCCTACGAGCAGTACTTC; cdr3_aa: CASSLAGAYEQYF
d_call: TRBD1; j_call: TRBJ1-2; v_call: TRBV19; clone_size: few; cdr3_nt: TGTGCCAGTTCCGGACAGGGGCGAGGGGGCTACACCTTC; cdr3_aa: CASSGQGRGGYTF
d_call: .; j_call: TRBJ1-1; v_call: TRBV2; clone_size: few; cdr3_nt: TGTGCCAGCAGTGAAGCCAGGTTGAACACTGAAGCTTTCTTT; cdr3_aa: CASSEARLNTEAFF
d_call: .; j_call: TRBJ1-2; v_call: TRBV6-1; clone_size: few; cdr3_nt: TGTGCCAGCAGTCAGGGGTACTATGGCTACACCTTC; cdr3_aa: CASSQGYYGYTF
d_call: .; j_call: TRBJ1-2; v_call: TRBV5-1; clone_size: .; cdr3_nt: TGCGCCAGCAGCTTGACAGGGCTGAGCTATGGCTACACCTTC; cdr3_aa: CASSLTGLSYGYTF
d_call: .; j_call: TRBJ2-7; v_call: TRBV25-1; clone_size: .; cdr3_nt: TGTGCCAGCAGTGACCGACAGGCACGGGTATACGAGCAGTACTTC; cdr3_aa: CASSDRQARVYEQYF
d_call: TRBD1; j_call: TRBJ2-7; v_call: TRBV19; clone_size: .; cdr3_nt: TGTGCCAGTAGTATAAGCGGGACAGGGCCCCCCTACGAGCAGTACTTC; cdr3_aa: CASSISGTGPPYEQYF
d_call: TRBD1; j_call: TRBJ1-1; v_call: TRBV18; clone_size: few; cdr3_nt: TGTGCCAGCTCACCACTTCGAGACAGGGGCACTGAAGCTTTCTTT; cdr3_aa: CASSPLRDRGTEAFF
d_call: .; j_call: TRBJ2-5; v_call: TRBV18; clone_size: few; cdr3_nt: TGTGCCAGCTCAACACGGAGATACCAAGAGACCCAGTACTTC; cdr3_aa: CASSTRRYQETQYF
d_call: .; j_call: TRBJ1-2; v_call: TRBV25-1; clone_size: few; cdr3_nt: TGTGCCAGCAATCAATACAAGGGAGATGGCTACACCTTC; cdr3_aa: CASNQYKGDGYTF
d_call: .; j_call: TRBJ1-2; v_call: TRBV14; clone_size: few; cdr3_nt: TGTGCCAGCAGCCAAGGTGTTCTGTACTATGGCTACACCTTC; cdr3_aa: CASSQGVLYYGYTF
d_call: .; j_call: TRBJ2-7; v_call: TRBV2; clone_size: .; cdr3_nt: TGTGCCAGCAGTGAAGGGCAAACCTACGAGCAGTACTTC; cdr3_aa: CASSEGQTYEQYF